This TCR beta chain derives from a study of T cell responses to AZD1222 COVID-19 vaccine. General study results and limits: Repertoires in all cases were sampled only once the peak T cell response had passed.

Using immunoSEQ multiplex PCR, the repertoire was profiled, and TCRdb retains in-frame clones only, with some absent. The data hold under 150,000 clones, with roughly 90% observed a single time. Regarding this clone: Its specificity is not known.

The germline V gene encodes CDR1 LGHNA and CDR2 YNFKEQ. V was trimmed by 0 bases and J by 7 bases, leaving 7 bases between them. The CDR3 extends over 13 amino acids. The clonotype comes from an adult who received the AZD1222 COVID-19 vaccine. Here the sequenced sample was peripheral blood, taken 28 days after the second AZD1222 dose. The chain links TRBV4-2 to TRBJ1-5; D remains unclear. This chain's CDR3 is CASSQDQSQPQHF. DNA for the CDR3: TGTGCCAGCAGCCAAGATCAATCGCAGCCCCAGCATTTT.